A single sample is the source of the 2 T cell receptor beta chains below, sequenced in a study of T cell repertoires in cytomegalovirus infection. One entry per CDR3 protein results from TCRdb running MiXCR on the reads. The table has under 800,000 distinct CDR3 sequences, approximately 25% seen once. Material for sequencing was CD8+ T cells from PBMCs. The receptors were gathered from a human donor in good health (CMV status not recorded). Some clones in this sample may be carry-over from other donors' samples.

The chain has TRBV4-1 and TRBJ1-1; D not certain. There are 15 residues in the CDR3. Germline V lookup: CDR1 MGHRA, CDR2 YSYEKL. V lost 1 base and J lost 1, with 10 bases in between. In DNA form, the CDR3 reads TGCGCCAGCAGCCAAGCAGTCGGCGAGAACACTGAAGCTTTCTTT. This codes for CASSQAVGENTEAFF.

The J gene is TRBJ2-1, the V gene TRBV27; D possibly corresponds to TRBD2 (6 bases). This CDR3 region has 19 residues. Germline CDR1 is MNHEY and CDR2 is SMNVEV (reference sequence). Trimming left V 7 bases short and J 4 bases short, with 29 bases between. The CDR3 reads CASTHTSSVRGPSYNEQFF. The CDR3, as DNA: TGTGCCAGCACTCACACATCAAGTGTGCGGGGACCTTCGTACAATGAGCAGTTCTTC.